This T cell receptor (beta chain) was captured in a study of shared clonotypes between healthy human individuals. From germline, CDR1 is MDHEN and CDR2 SYDVKM. The CDR3 spans 13 residues. V dropped 4 bases and J dropped 3 bases, with 10 bases sitting between them. Repertoires were generated with immunoSEQ multiplex PCR, while TCRdb's copy carries only in-frame clones and drops some. The data contain around 1.6 million clones, around 98% of them seen just once; the ten biggest clones take up less than 0.55%. The chain couples TRBV28 to TRBJ2-7, with D uncertain. The sample consisted of naive CD4+ T cells sorted from blood. Subset: CD45RA+ positively selected. This TCR came from a man in his thirties or forties in good health. CDR3 coding DNA: TGTGCCAGCAGTTCATCCGACTTCTACGAGCAGTACTTC. Translated, it gives CASSSSDFYEQYF. The complete variable domain, with remaining parts taken from reference TRBV28 and TRBJ2-7, reads DVKVTQSSRYLVKRTGEKVFLECVQDMDHENMFWYRQDPGLGLRLIYFSYDVKMKEKGDIPEGYSVSREKKERFSLILESASTNQTSMYLCASSSSDFYEQYFGPGTRLTVT.